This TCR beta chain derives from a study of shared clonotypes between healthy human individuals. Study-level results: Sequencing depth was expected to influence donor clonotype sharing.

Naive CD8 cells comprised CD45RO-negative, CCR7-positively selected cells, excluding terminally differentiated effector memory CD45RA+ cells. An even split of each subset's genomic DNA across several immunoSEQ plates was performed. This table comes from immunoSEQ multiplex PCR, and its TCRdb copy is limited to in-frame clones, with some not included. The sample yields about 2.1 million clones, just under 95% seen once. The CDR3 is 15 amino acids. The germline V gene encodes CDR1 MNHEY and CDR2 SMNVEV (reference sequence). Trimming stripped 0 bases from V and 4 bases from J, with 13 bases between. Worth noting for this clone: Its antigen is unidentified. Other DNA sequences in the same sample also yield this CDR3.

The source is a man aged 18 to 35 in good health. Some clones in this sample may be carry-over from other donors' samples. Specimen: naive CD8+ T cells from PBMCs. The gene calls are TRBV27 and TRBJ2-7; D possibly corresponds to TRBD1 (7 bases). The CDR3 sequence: CASSLSAGGRYEQYF. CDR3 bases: TGTGCCAGCAGTTTATCCGCAGGGGGGAGGTACGAGCAGTACTTC.